This TCR beta chain came from a study of T cells in Graves' hyperthyroidism and ophthalmopathy. The hyperthyroidism was newly diagnosed and had lasted under 2 months; the patients were aged 18 to 65. The authors obtained PBMCs from roughly 10 ml of fresh peripheral blood. This clonotype was detected ten times or more. Its cognate antigen is unknown. It was RNA transcripts that yielded the amplified TCR beta CDR3 regions. In the first-round RT-PCR of the TCR CDR3, the HTBI primer set was used. MiXCR, applied by TCRdb to the multiplex PCR reads, yields one record per CDR3 protein. The sample consists of over 250,000 distinct CDR3 sequences, 20% to 30% of them appearing once. CDR3 length: 16 residues. V dropped 0 bases and J dropped 4 bases, with 15 bases sitting between them. CDR1 MNHEY and CDR2 SVGAGI come from the germline V gene. Findings and caveats of the study: Blood samples included most of the expanded thyroid clonotypes exceeding 0.001. In simple terms, a model built on 13 V-J features told ophthalmopathy apart from stable hyperthyroidism.

This sequence originates from a man aged 35 to 55 with Graves' hyperthyroidism that later progressed to Graves' ophthalmopathy. The sequencing input was blood. The chain carries TRBV6-5 and TRBJ2-5, with a tentative D call TRBD2 (6 bases). The CDR3 is CASSYSGAWGGETQYF. In DNA, the CDR3 is TGTGCCAGCAGTTACTCGGGTGCCTGGGGAGGAGAGACCCAGTACTTC.